Reported below is one T cell receptor beta chain. Its target is unknown. Authors' methods: The detection floor for productive clonotype frequency was 2.59 x 10-5. Generated by immunoSEQ multiplex PCR, the TCRdb table keeps only in-frame clones and is missing some. The V and J calls and the clone size are those of that table, but D and trimming were determined from the DNA. The data show about 48,000 clones, just over 70% seen once. The source of the sample is a study of STAT5B mutations in CD4+ large granular lymphocyte leukemia. Background on the study: Among healthy donors, a particular HLA allele went with more CDR3 'QG' motifs.

Whole-study findings and limits: 8/27 top patient clones versus 2/35 control clones were TRBV06-family. Patient CD4-sorted repertoires looked more clonal than healthy CD4+ repertoires, even without putative leukemic clones.

CDR3 length: 15 residues. Trimming removed 10 bases from V and 7 bases from J; junction bases left unmatched: 10. From germline, CDR1 is SNHLY and CDR2 FYNNEI. The sequenced sample consisted of CD4+ T cells from blood buffy coats. The clonotype was recovered from a human donor in good health. V and J are TRBV2 and TRBJ2-1; 13 nucleotides agree with TRBD2. CDR3 DNA: TGTGCCAATCAACCAGGACTAGCGGGGGTGAATGAGCAGTTCTTC. This translates into CANQPGLAGVNEQFF.